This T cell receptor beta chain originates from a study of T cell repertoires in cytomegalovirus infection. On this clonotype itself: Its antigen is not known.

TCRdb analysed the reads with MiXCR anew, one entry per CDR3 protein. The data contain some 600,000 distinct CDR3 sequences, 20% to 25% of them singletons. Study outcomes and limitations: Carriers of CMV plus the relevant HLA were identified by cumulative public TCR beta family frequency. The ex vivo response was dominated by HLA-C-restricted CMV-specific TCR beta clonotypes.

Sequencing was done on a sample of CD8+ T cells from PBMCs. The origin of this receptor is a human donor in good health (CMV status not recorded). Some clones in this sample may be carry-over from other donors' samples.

Here the CDR3 DNA reads TGTGCCAGCAAGCTGGGACACAAGAACACTGAAGCTTTCTTT. Protein product: CASKLGHKNTEAFF. The chain recombines TRBV7-9 with TRBJ1-1; maybe TRBD1 (6 bases). The CDR3 spans 14 residues. The V gene's germline CDR1 is SEHNR and CDR2 FQNEAQ (reference sequence). V was shortened by 7 bases and J by 1 base, with 13 bases between the two germline ends.